The 30 T cell receptor beta chains given below trace back to one sample, sequenced in a study of blood T cell repertoires in COVID-19. Only in-frame clones appear in the TCRdb table, and some are missing; sequencing was by immunoSEQ multiplex PCR. The sample comprises tens of thousands of clones, less than 95% of which are singletons, and around 5% rests with the top ten. Sequencing was done on a sample of peripheral blood. Every receptor here comes from a human donor in a cohort sampled during active COVID-19.

The rearrangement joins TRBV19 to TRBJ2-5, with 8 bases aligning to TRBD1. CDR3 length: 16 amino acids. The junction had 12 bases not matched to a gene; V was cut back by 4 bases and J by 5 bases. Germline assignment: CDR1 LNHDA and CDR2 SQIVND (reference sequence). The CDR3: CASSTTLDRGSETQYF. DNA of the CDR3: TGTGCCAGTAGTACCACCTTAGACAGGGGCTCGGAGACCCAGTACTTC.

The V and J genes are TRBV19 and TRBJ2-7; 10 bases fit TRBD1. CDR1 and CDR2 (germline): LNHDA, SQIVND (reference sequence). This CDR3 contains 15 residues. The V gene end was trimmed by 6 bases and the J gene end by 5 bases; junction bases not matched to a gene: 10. CDR3 coding DNA: TGTGCCAGTAGCAGGAGGGGACAGGGGATCAACGAGCAGTACTTC. Its protein is CASSRRGQGINEQYF.

This chain links TRBV4-1 with TRBJ1-1, with 10 bases matching TRBD1. Trimming cost V 1 base and J 7 bases; bases outside gene matches: 3. The CDR3 totals 14 residues. Germline V CDR1 and CDR2: MGHRA, YSYEKL. The CDR3 is CASSQGDRGFEAFF. The CDR3 DNA reads as TGCGCCAGCAGCCAAGGGGACAGGGGATTTGAAGCTTTCTTT.

DNA for the CDR3: TGTGCCAGCAGGGGGCCAAGCACTGAAGCTTTCTTT. Translation gives CASRGPSTEAFF. This chain joins TRBV2 and TRBJ1-1, with D possibly matching TRBD1 (5 bases). Germline CDR1 reads SNHLY; CDR2 reads FYNNEI. The CDR3 has 12 amino acids. Trimming left V 6 bases short and J 4 bases short, with 9 bases between.

The chain is built from TRBV28 and TRBJ1-2; 7 bases map to TRBD1. With 4 bases clipped from V and 4 bases from J, the junction kept 9 bases outside the gene matches. This CDR3 is built from 15 residues. Germline V gene sequence: CDR1 MDHEN, CDR2 SYDVKM. The CDR3 reads CASSSPQAGGYGYTF. CDR3 sequence (DNA): TGTGCCAGCAGTTCCCCCCAGGCAGGGGGCTATGGCTACACCTTC.

The V call is TRBV5-1, the J call TRBJ2-2; D unclear. The CDR3 has 14 residues. Germline V CDR1 and CDR2: SGHRS, YFSETQ. V dropped 0 bases and J dropped 8 bases, with 11 bases sitting between them. The DNA for the CDR3 is TGCGCCAGCAGCTTGGATTCGGTAGTAGGGGAGCTGTTTTTT. Amino acid sequence: CASSLDSVVGELFF. Filled out from reference TRBV5-1 and TRBJ2-2, the complete variable domain reads KAGVTQTPRYLIKTRGQQVTLSCSPISGHRSVSWYQQTPGQGLQFLFEYFSETQRNKGNFPGRFSGRQFSNSRSEMNVSTLELGDSALYLCASSLDSVVGELFFGEGSRLTVL.

The V and J genes are TRBV5-1 and TRBJ2-1; D is perhaps TRBD2 (6 bases). This CDR3 spans 16 amino acids. Trimming pared 7 bases from V and 0 bases from J, leaving 17 bases between. The germline V gene has CDR1 SGHRS and CDR2 YFSETQ. CDR3 in DNA: TGCGCCAGCGCCGTTAGGGAGGTGAGCTCCTACAATGAGCAGTTCTTC. Encoded protein: CASAVREVSSYNEQFF.

The chain combines TRBV5-6 with TRBJ2-5; tentative D call: TRBD2 (7 bases). The CDR3 length is 15 residues. The germline gives CDR1 SGHDT, CDR2 YYEEEE. The germline V and J ends were trimmed by 10 bases and 3 bases, with 22 bases remaining between them. The CDR3 sequence is CASRRGGGGKETQYF. The CDR3 DNA reads TGTGCCTCCCGAAGGGGGGGTGGGGGAAAAGAGACCCAGTACTTC.

The genes are TRBV19 and TRBJ2-7; 10 bases fit TRBD1. This CDR3 is built from 14 residues. Germline V CDR1 and CDR2: LNHDA, SQIVND (reference sequence). The V gene end was trimmed by 5 bases and the J gene end by 7 bases; junction bases not matched to a gene: 8. For the CDR3, the DNA is TGTGCCAGTAGTCCGGGACAGGGGCGCTATGAGCAGTACTTC. The encoded protein is CASSPGQGRYEQYF.

The V call is TRBV4-1, the J call TRBJ2-5; TRBD2 matches 10 bases. There are 16 residues in the CDR3. Trimming cost V 3 bases and J 2 bases; bases outside gene matches: 6. Germline CDR1 reads MGHRA; CDR2 reads YSYEKL. The CDR3 here is CASSQLAGVGQETQYF. CDR3 sequence (DNA): TGCGCCAGCAGCCAGCTAGCGGGAGTAGGTCAAGAGACCCAGTACTTC.

This clone was picked up one time. The chain employs TRBV27 and TRBJ2-2; D unclear. Trimming removed 6 bases at V and 8 bases at J, with 16 bases between. The CDR3 has 14 residues. CDR1 and CDR2 from the germline V gene are MNHEY and SMNVEV (reference sequence). The CDR3 DNA is TGTGCCAGCAGGGGCAGCCCTGGTGGGGGGGAGCTGTTTTTT. It encodes CASRGSPGGGELFF.

This chain uses TRBV7-9 with TRBJ1-2; D might be TRBD1 (6 bases). This CDR3 is 13 amino acids long. Germline assignment: CDR1 SEHNR and CDR2 FQNEAQ (reference sequence). V was pared by 1 base and J by 8 bases, with 11 bases between. The CDR3 nucleotides read TGTGCCAGCAGCTTAGGCGGGGGCCGGGGCTACACCTTC. Amino acids: CASSLGGGRGYTF. Using reference TRBV7-9 and TRBJ1-2 for the parts outside the CDR3, the full variable domain is DTGVSQNPRHKITKRGQNVTFRCDPISEHNRLYWYRQTLGQGPEFLTYFQNEAQLEKSRLLSDRFSAERPKGSFSTLEIQRTEQGDSAMYLCASSLGGGRGYTFGSGTRLTVV.

V is TRBV20-1 and J is TRBJ2-7; D not certain. The CDR3 contains 14 residues. Trimming took 3 bases from V and 2 from J, leaving 14 bases between them. Germline CDR1 reads DFQATT; CDR2 reads SNEGSKA (reference sequence). The CDR3 here is CSASGLGRTYEQYF. CDR3 in DNA: TGCAGTGCTAGTGGGCTAGGCCGGACCTACGAGCAGTACTTC.

This chain joins TRBV6-5 and TRBJ2-1; 8 bases are shared with TRBD1. Unmatched junction bases numbered 3, after V lost 6 bases and J lost 2 bases. The CDR3 sequence is 14 residues long. Germline CDR1 and CDR2: MNHEY and SVGAGI. The CDR3 region has the DNA TGTGCCAGCAGCACAGGGGGTCCCTACAATGAGCAGTTCTTC. It is translated as CASSTGGPYNEQFF.

V usage is TRBV2 and J usage is TRBJ2-3; TRBD1 agrees at 7 bases. The CDR3 is 14 amino acids. The V gene end was trimmed by 7 bases and the J gene end by 6 bases; junction bases not matched to a gene: 10. CDR1 is SNHLY, CDR2 FYNNEI, per germline. The CDR3 protein is CASTATGFVDTQYF. CDR3 bases: TGTGCCAGCACCGCGACAGGGTTTGTCGATACGCAGTATTTT.

The chain is built from TRBV11-2 and TRBJ1-3; 9 bases are a match to TRBD1. This CDR3 is built from 14 residues. The germline V gene encodes CDR1 SGHAT and CDR2 FQNNGV. The CDR3 region is CASRDRVGGNTIYF. CDR3 coding DNA: TGTGCTTCCAGGGACAGGGTAGGAGGAAACACCATATATTTT.

V gene TRBV19 combines with J gene TRBJ2-7; D is undetermined. Germline V gives CDR1 LNHDA, CDR2 SQIVND (reference sequence). V lost 3 bases and J 4 bases, leaving 10 bases between the germline ends. The CDR3 sequence is 13 residues long. The CDR3 sequence is CASSIGSQYEQYF. The CDR3 coding sequence is TGTGCCAGTAGTATCGGTTCCCAATACGAGCAGTACTTC.

The chain recombines TRBV7-2 with TRBJ2-7; D perhaps matches TRBD1 (6 bases). Germline values: CDR1 SGHTA, CDR2 FQGNSA. The CDR3 has 14 amino acids. V shed 2 bases and J shed 3 bases, with 11 bases lying between them. The CDR3 DNA is TGTGCCAGCAGCTTAACCTGGACAGACTACGAGCAGTACTTC. Translation: CASSLTWTDYEQYF.

The chain employs TRBV30 and TRBJ2-7; unclear D gene. From germline, CDR1 is GTSNPN and CDR2 SVGIG (reference sequence). This CDR3 is 12 amino acids long. Between the trimmed V and J ends, which lost 3 bases and 3 bases, there was a span of 9 bases. The CDR3 DNA reads as TGTGCCTGGAGCCGAGGCAGCTACGAGCAGTACTTC. Residues: CAWSRGSYEQYF.

V and J are TRBV7-8 and TRBJ2-7; 9 bases are shared with TRBD2. The germline gives CDR1 SGHVS, CDR2 FQNEAQ. The CDR3 is made up of 20 amino acids. After removal of 2 bases from V and 2 bases from J, the junction contained 19 bases not matched to a gene. This CDR3 is CASSLRGRGRADQVPYEQYF. The CDR3 bases are TGTGCCAGCAGCTTAAGAGGGCGCGGGAGGGCCGATCAGGTTCCCTACGAGCAGTACTTC.

This chain links TRBV19 with TRBJ1-6; no clear D gene. V lost 9 bases and J 7 bases, leaving 16 bases between the germline ends. The CDR3 covers 14 residues. CDR1 is LNHDA, CDR2 SQIVND, per germline (reference sequence). This CDR3 reads CASTARSANSPLHF. The DNA for the CDR3 is TGTGCCAGCACCGCACGGAGTGCGAATTCACCCCTCCACTTT.

The CDR3 region is CAIRGLAGRGEQYF. As DNA, the CDR3 is TGTGCCATCAGGGGACTAGCGGGAAGGGGCGAGCAGTACTTC. The rearrangement uses TRBV10-3 and TRBJ2-7; 13 bases agree with TRBD2. The J segment lost 6 bases and the V segment lost 6 bases, leaving 5 bases of the junction unmatched. The CDR3 is 14 residues long. The germline V gene has CDR1 ENHRY and CDR2 SYGVKD.

The J gene is TRBJ1-1, the V gene TRBV12-3 or TRBV12-4, with a possible D match to TRBD1 (6 bases). V dropped 7 bases and J dropped 11 bases, with 20 bases sitting between them. The CDR3 extends over 13 amino acids. CDR3 nucleotides: TGTGCCAGCACCCCCTCGGGGGGCCGAGGGGCTTTCTTT. Translating gives CASTPSGGRGAFF.

V and J are TRBV4-3 and TRBJ1-1; TRBD1 might be the D (6 bases). The CDR3 spans 14 residues. CDR1 LGHNA and CDR2 YSLEER come from the germline V gene. Trimming removed 2 bases at V and 6 bases at J, with 13 bases between. DNA of the CDR3: TGCGCCAGCAGCCAACAGGGGAAGGGATCTGAAGCTTTCTTT. Amino acids: CASSQQGKGSEAFF.

This chain links TRBV15 with TRBJ2-7, with TRBD2 matching 7 bases. Trimming took 3 bases from V and 0 from J; bases not matched to a gene: 8. This CDR3 has 16 residues. CDR1 is LNHNV and CDR2 is YYDKDF in the germline V gene (reference sequence). This CDR3 is CATSRGRGGSSYEQYF. The CDR3 DNA reads TGTGCCACCAGCAGGGGACGCGGCGGGAGCTCCTACGAGCAGTACTTC. The full variable domain, in which reference TRBV15 and TRBJ2-7 provide the parts outside the CDR3, is DAMVIQNPRYQVTQFGKPVTLSCSQTLNHNVMYWYQQKSSQAPKLLFHYYDKDFNNEADTPDNFQSRRPNTSFCFLDIRSPGLGDTAMYLCATSRGRGGSSYEQYFGPGTRLTVT.

The rearrangement uses TRBV4-2 and TRBJ1-1; no reliable D call. The ends were cut back, 2 bases at V and 1 base at J, with 5 bases in the middle. Germline loops: CDR1 LGHNA, CDR2 YNFKEQ. This CDR3 is built from 13 residues. The CDR3 nucleotides are TGTGCCAGCAGCCAACGGGGGAACACTGAAGCTTTCTTT. This encodes CASSQRGNTEAFF.

This clone appeared a few times. For the CDR3, the DNA is TGTGCCAGCAGCCGGTGGGAGGGGACCACTGAAGCTTTCTTT. Its protein product is CASSRWEGTTEAFF. V and J are TRBV7-9 and TRBJ1-1; tentative D call: TRBD1 (5 bases). Per the germline V gene, CDR1 is SEHNR and CDR2 is FQNEAQ (reference sequence). There are 14 residues in the CDR3. V lost 5 bases and J lost 4, with 14 bases in between. Full variable domain (rest looked up from reference TRBV7-9 and TRBJ1-1): DTGVSQNPRHKITKRGQNVTFRCDPISEHNRLYWYRQTLGQGPEFLTYFQNEAQLEKSRLLSDRFSAERPKGSFSTLEIQRTEQGDSAMYLCASSRWEGTTEAFFGQGTRLTVV.

This clone occurred once. The chain is built from TRBV28 and TRBJ1-5; 8 nucleotides agree with TRBD1. The junction had 9 bases not matched to a gene; V was cut back by 7 bases and J by 7 bases. Per germline, CDR1 MDHEN and CDR2 SYDVKM. The length of the CDR3 is 14 residues. DNA for the CDR3: TGTGCCAGCATCGAGACAGGGGCTGGGCAGCCCCAGCATTTT. This sequence encodes CASIETGAGQPQHF.

This clone was detected only a few times. V is TRBV18 and J is TRBJ2-1, with TRBD2 matching over 11 bases. After removal of 6 bases from V and 4 bases from J, the junction contained 5 bases not matched to a gene. Germline V gives CDR1 KGHSH, CDR2 LQKENI. The CDR3 sequence is 15 residues long. The CDR3 spells CASSPTSGTYNEQFF. The CDR3 nucleotides read TGTGCCAGCTCCCCGACTAGCGGGACTTACAATGAGCAGTTCTTC.

The V call is TRBV7-3, the J call TRBJ2-2; D might be TRBD2 (5 bases). This CDR3 region has 15 residues. Germline CDR1 SGHTA, CDR2 FQGTGA. V was pared by 5 bases and J by 6 bases, with 16 bases between. The CDR3 DNA follows: TGTGCCAGCAGCCGTGGGAAGACCGGGGCCGGGGAGCTGTTTTTT. Translated: CASSRGKTGAGELFF.